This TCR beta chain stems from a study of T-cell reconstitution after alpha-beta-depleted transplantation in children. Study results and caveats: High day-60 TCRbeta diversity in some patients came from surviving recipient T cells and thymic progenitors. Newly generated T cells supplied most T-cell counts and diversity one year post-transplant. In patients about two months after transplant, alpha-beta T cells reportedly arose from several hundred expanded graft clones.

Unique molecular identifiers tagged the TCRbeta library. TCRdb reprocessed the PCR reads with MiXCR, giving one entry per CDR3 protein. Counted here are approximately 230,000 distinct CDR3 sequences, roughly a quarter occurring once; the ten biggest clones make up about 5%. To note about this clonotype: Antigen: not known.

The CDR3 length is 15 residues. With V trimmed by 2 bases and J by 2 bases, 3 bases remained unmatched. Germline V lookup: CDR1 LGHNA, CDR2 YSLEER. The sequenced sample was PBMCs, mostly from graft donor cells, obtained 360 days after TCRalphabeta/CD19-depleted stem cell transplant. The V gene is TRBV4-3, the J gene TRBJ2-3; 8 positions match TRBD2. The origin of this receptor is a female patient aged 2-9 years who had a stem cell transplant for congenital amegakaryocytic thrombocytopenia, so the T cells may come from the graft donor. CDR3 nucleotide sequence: TGCGCCAGCAGCCAATTAGCGGGATACACAGATACGCAGTATTTT. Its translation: CASSQLAGYTDTQYF.